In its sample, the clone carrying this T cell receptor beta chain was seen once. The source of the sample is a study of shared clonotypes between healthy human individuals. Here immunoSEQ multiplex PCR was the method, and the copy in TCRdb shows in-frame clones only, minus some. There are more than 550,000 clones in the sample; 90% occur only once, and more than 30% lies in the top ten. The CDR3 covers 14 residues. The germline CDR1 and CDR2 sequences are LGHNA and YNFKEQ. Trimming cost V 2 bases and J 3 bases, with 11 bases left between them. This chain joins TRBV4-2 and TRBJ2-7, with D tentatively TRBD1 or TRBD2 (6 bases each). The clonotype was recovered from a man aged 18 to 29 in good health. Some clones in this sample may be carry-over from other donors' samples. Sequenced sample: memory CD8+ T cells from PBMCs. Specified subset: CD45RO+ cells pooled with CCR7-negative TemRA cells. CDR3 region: CASSQSEGHYEQYF. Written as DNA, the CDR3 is TGTGCCAGCAGCCAATCGGAGGGACACTACGAGCAGTACTTC.